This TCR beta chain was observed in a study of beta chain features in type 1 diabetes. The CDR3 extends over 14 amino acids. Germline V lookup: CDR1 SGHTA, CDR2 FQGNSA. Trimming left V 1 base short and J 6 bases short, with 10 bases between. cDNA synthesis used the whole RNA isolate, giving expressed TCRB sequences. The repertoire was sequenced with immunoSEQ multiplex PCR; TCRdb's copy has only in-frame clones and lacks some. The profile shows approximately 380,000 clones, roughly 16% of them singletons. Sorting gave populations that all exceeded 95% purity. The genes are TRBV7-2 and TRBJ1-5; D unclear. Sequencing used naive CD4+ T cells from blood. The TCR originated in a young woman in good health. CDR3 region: CASSLGFSGQPQHF. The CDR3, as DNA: TGTGCCAGCAGCTTAGGCTTTTCGGGTCAGCCCCAGCATTTT.